This TCR beta chain emerged from a study of cytomegalovirus exposure and HLA in healthy donors. The CDR3 is 13 residues long. Germline V gene data show CDR1 as GTSNPN and CDR2 as SVGIG (reference sequence). PCR employed 60 Vbeta and 13 Jbeta primers. Sequenced by immunoSEQ multiplex PCR; TCRdb stores in-frame clones only, minus some. Here the sample table reports about 58,000 clones. The study sampled nominally healthy donors, though unrecorded immune exposures were likely. With regard to this clone: Its antigen remains unidentified. The junction does not match germline at one end; this may be a read error. Additional DNA sequences in this sample encode the identical CDR3.

Study-wide findings and caveats: A cluster of highly shared sequence variants was likely a sequencing artifact.

Specimen: PBMCs. The chain employs TRBV30 and TRBJ1-6; a possible D gene is TRBD1 (5 bases). The receptor's source is a woman under 30 in good health and CMV-seronegative. CDR3 region: CAWRSVDTVPLHF. CDR3 DNA sequence: TGTGCCTGGAGGTCTGTGGACACCGTCCCCCTACACTTT.